The rows below give T cell receptor beta chains drawn from one sample of a study of blood T cell repertoires in COVID-19. Libraries were prepared by immunoSEQ multiplex PCR; TCRdb keeps only in-frame clonotypes and omits some of them. The data contain about 71,000 clones, 80% to 90% of them singletons. The sequenced material came from peripheral blood. The receptors were gathered from a man in his forties or fifties with acute or convalescent COVID-19. Both conserved end residues are part of each CDR3. The D gene is left open where the match is weak. Expanded clones are given a class, and other clones once, few, many or no size at all.

>TRBJ2-2|.|TRBV24-1|TRBD1
TGTGCCACCAGTGATTCAGGGGGCGCAGCCGGGGAGCTGTTTTTT
CATSDSGGAAGELFF
>TRBJ1-1|.|TRBV29-1|.
TGCAGCGTTATCTTGGGGGCCACTGAAGCTTTCTTT
CSVILGATEAFF
>TRBJ2-7|once|TRBV9|TRBD1
TGTGCCAGCAGCGTGATGGGACAGGGCGACGAGCAGTACTTC
CASSVMGQGDEQYF
>TRBJ2-1|.|TRBV10-3|TRBD1
TGTGCCATAAACAGGGGGGACAATGAGCAGTTCTTC
CAINRGDNEQFF
>TRBJ2-7|.|TRBV27|.
TGTGCCAGCAGCTCAACAACGACAGGCACTTTCCTCTACGAGCAGTACTTC
CASSSTTTGTFLYEQYF
>TRBJ1-5|once|TRBV3-1/TRBV3-2|.
TGTGCCAGCAGCCCCGGGGGGGGCAATCAGCCCCAGCATTTT
CASSPGGGNQPQHF
>TRBJ2-1|.|TRBV11-3|TRBD2
TGTGCCAGCAGCCCGACTAGCGGCACCTACAATGAGCAGTTCTTC
CASSPTSGTYNEQFF
>TRBJ1-2|.|TRBV7-9|.
TGTGCCAGCAGCTTTCCCCGGGGTGGCTACACCTTC
CASSFPRGGYTF
>TRBJ1-2|.|TRBV7-2|.
TGTGCCAGCAGCTTAGCGCACAGGACTAACTATGGCTACACCTTC
CASSLAHRTNYGYTF
>TRBJ1-1|.|TRBV19|.
TGTGCCAGTAGCAGGGGCATGAACACTGAAGCTTTCTTT
CASSRGMNTEAFF
>TRBJ1-4|once|TRBV29-1|.
TGCAGCGTTGGGGGAGGTTTTGAAAAACTGTTTTTT
CSVGGGFEKLFF
>TRBJ2-3|.|TRBV18|TRBD1
TGTGCCAGCTACCGGGACAGAAGCACAGATACGCAGTATTTT
CASYRDRSTDTQYF
>TRBJ1-5|.|TRBV19|TRBD1
TGTGCCAGTAGCCGGGCGGACAGGGGTAGCAATCAGCCCCAGCATTTT
CASSRADRGSNQPQHF
>TRBJ1-2|.|TRBV28|.
TGTGCCAGCAGTACCACAGGGTTGGGGTTTATAGGCTACACCTTC
CASSTTGLGFIGYTF
>TRBJ2-5|.|TRBV5-6|.
TGTGCCAGCAGCCTCCGTGGGAGCGGGGAGACCCAGTACTTC
CASSLRGSGETQYF
>TRBJ1-2|.|TRBV30|TRBD1
TGTGCCTGGAGTGTTACAGGGGACTATGGCTACACCTTC
CAWSVTGDYGYTF
>TRBJ2-1|.|TRBV5-4|.
TGTGCCAGCAGCCTCGAAGCAGGGGTCGGGTACAATGAGCAGTTCTTC
CASSLEAGVGYNEQFF
>TRBJ1-5|.|TRBV3-1/TRBV3-2|TRBD1
TGTGCCAGCAGCCGCGACAGGGGAGGTCAGCCCCAGCATTTT
CASSRDRGGQPQHF
>TRBJ1-2|.|TRBV2|.
TGTGCCAGCGAGAGACAGACCTACTTCTATGGCTACACCTTC
CASERQTYFYGYTF
>TRBJ1-1|.|TRBV30|.
TGTGCCTGGAGTGTTGGGCTGGGGGCGAGTTTTAGGAACACTGAAGCTTTCTTT
CAWSVGLGASFRNTEAFF
>TRBJ2-3|few|TRBV5-6|.
TGTGCCAGCAGCACACGCCTCCTTTCCTCCCAGTATTTT
CASSTRLLSSQYF
>TRBJ1-4|.|TRBV28|TRBD1
TGTGCCAGCAGTTTAAGTGGCGGGACAGCCCCTGAGTTATTGTTT
CASSLSGGTAPELLF
>TRBJ2-3|.|TRBV24-1|TRBD1
TGTGCCACCAGTGATGGGGACAGGGGGTTTGCAGATACGCAGTATTTT
CATSDGDRGFADTQYF
>TRBJ2-5|.|TRBV24-1|TRBD1
TGTGCCACCAGTGTTCCCGGACAGGGTGGAGGAGAGACCCAGTACTTC
CATSVPGQGGGETQYF
>TRBJ2-3|.|TRBV24-1|.
TGTGCCACCAGTGATTCGGGCACAGATACGCAGTATTTT
CATSDSGTDTQYF
>TRBJ2-2|.|TRBV27|TRBD2
TGTGCCAGCAGTTTAAGTGTCCTAGCGGGAAAGAACGGGGAGCTGTTTTTT
CASSLSVLAGKNGELFF
>TRBJ2-7|.|TRBV5-1|.
TGCGCCAGCAGCGGGGGCAGCTACGAGCAGTACTTC
CASSGGSYEQYF
>TRBJ2-1|.|TRBV4-3|.
TGCGCCAGCAGCCAAGAGCTCGCAGGGGCTATTCCCCATGAGCAGTTCTTC
CASSQELAGAIPHEQFF
>TRBJ2-7|.|TRBV6-5|TRBD1
TGTGCCAGCAGTCAGGGACAGGGGTTCGAGCAGTACTTC
CASSQGQGFEQYF
>TRBJ1-1|.|TRBV27|TRBD1
TGTGCCAGCAGCGAAGGAGACAGGGGGCTAACTGAAGCTTTCTTT
CASSEGDRGLTEAFF
>TRBJ2-1|.|TRBV28|TRBD2
TGTGCCACCACTAGCGGTCGCGAGCAGTTCTTC
CATTSGREQFF
>TRBJ1-1|.|TRBV6-5|TRBD1
TGTGCCAGCAGTAGAGACAGGGGAGGGTCTGAAGCTTTCTTT
CASSRDRGGSEAFF
>TRBJ1-6|.|TRBV2|TRBD1
TGTGCCAGCAGTGAACGGACAGGGACCGATTCACCCCTCCACTTT
CASSERTGTDSPLHF
>TRBJ2-7|.|TRBV28|.
TGTGCCAGCAGTTTGGCCCCCCTAGTAAGCTCCTACGAGCAGTACTTC
CASSLAPLVSSYEQYF
>TRBJ1-4|.|TRBV5-1|.
TGCGCCAGCAGCTTGTCCTCAACTAATGAAAAACTGTTTTTT
CASSLSSTNEKLFF
>TRBJ1-5|.|TRBV19|.
TGTGCCAGTAGTATAAGAGAGGGGAGGACAACCACGTATAGCAATCAGCCCCAGCATTTT
CASSIREGRTTTYSNQPQHF
>TRBJ1-2|.|TRBV6-5|TRBD1
TGTGCCAGCAGCCCGGACAGGGGAGGAACGGATGGCTACACCTTC
CASSPDRGGTDGYTF
>TRBJ2-1|.|TRBV27|.
TGTGCCAGCAGTTTCAGGGGGGATGAGCAGTTCTTC
CASSFRGDEQFF
>TRBJ1-2|.|TRBV19|TRBD1
TGTGCCAGTAGCATGTACGGGACAGACCATGGCTACACCTTC
CASSMYGTDHGYTF
>TRBJ2-5|.|TRBV11-2|TRBD1
TGTGCCAGCAGCTTAATACTTCAGGGGGCGGGGGAGACCCAGTACTTC
CASSLILQGAGETQYF
>TRBJ2-5|.|TRBV5-5|TRBD2
TGTGCCAGCAAATTAGTGGGGACTAGCGGGCTAGAGACCCAGTACTTC
CASKLVGTSGLETQYF
>TRBJ1-2|.|TRBV18|TRBD1
TGTGCCAGCTCACCGGGACAGGCAAACTATGGCTACACCTTC
CASSPGQANYGYTF
>TRBJ1-2|once|TRBV28|TRBD1
TGTGCCAGCAGTCCAGGGGGCGTGGTTGACTATGGCTACACCTTC
CASSPGGVVDYGYTF
>TRBJ1-5|once|TRBV28|.
TGTGCCAGCAGTCTGAATCCGGGACACCAAATGTATAGCAATCAGCCCCAGCATTTT
CASSLNPGHQMYSNQPQHF
>TRBJ1-6|.|TRBV18|TRBD1
TGTGCCAGCTCACCACTGGGGACAGGGCATTCACCCCTCCACTTT
CASSPLGTGHSPLHF
>TRBJ1-6|.|TRBV6-2/TRBV6-3|.
TGTGCCAGCAGTTACGGTGCCAGGGGCGGGAATTCACCCCTCCACTTT
CASSYGARGGNSPLHF
>TRBJ1-3|.|TRBV29-1|.
TGCAGCGTTGGTGGCGGGGCGGGAAACACCATATATTTT
CSVGGGAGNTIYF
>TRBJ2-5|.|TRBV6-5|TRBD2
TGTGCCAGCAGCAGTAGCGGGAGGGCCGCGGAGACCCAGTACTTC
CASSSSGRAAETQYF
>TRBJ1-1|.|TRBV30|.
TGTGCCTGGAGTCCCGGGGGGTATGCTGAAGCTTTCTTT
CAWSPGGYAEAFF
>TRBJ1-4|once|TRBV30|TRBD1
TGTGCCTGGTTAGGACAGGGGGGCGAAAAACTGTTTTTT
CAWLGQGGEKLFF
>TRBJ1-1|once|TRBV2|TRBD1
TGTGCCAGCAGGGAGCGGACAGGGGCATTAAACACTGAAGCTTTCTTT
CASRERTGALNTEAFF
>TRBJ2-2|.|TRBV6-5|TRBD1
TGTGCCAGCAGCCCCACAGGGGGGTCGGCCGGGGAGCTGTTTTTT
CASSPTGGSAGELFF
>TRBJ2-1|.|TRBV11-2|TRBD2
TGTGCCAGCAGCGAAGGGACTAGCGGGATAGGGGGCTCCTACAATGAGCAGTTCTTC
CASSEGTSGIGGSYNEQFF
>TRBJ2-1|.|TRBV7-9|.
TGTGCCAGCAGCTTGGTACAGATCTACAATGAGCAGTTCTTC
CASSLVQIYNEQFF